This TCR beta chain derives from a study of T cells after yellow fever vaccination. In TCRdb, the 5' RACE reads were re-called with MiXCR into one record per CDR3 protein. In the table there are 300,000 to 400,000 distinct CDR3 sequences, over 5% of which are singletons. There are many counts of this clonotype. V lost 4 bases to trimming and J lost 7 bases; unmatched junction nucleotides: 13. The germline V gene has CDR1 MDHEN and CDR2 SYDVKM. The CDR3 covers 17 residues. The sequence came from a man aged 30 to 39 who received the YFV17D yellow fever vaccine. The sequencing used PBMCs, collected 5 days after the yellow fever booster vaccination. V is TRBV28 and J is TRBJ2-1; 10 bases are a match to TRBD2. The CDR3 spells CASSSPGSGRAMNEQFF. Here the CDR3 DNA reads TGTGCCAGCAGTTCCCCGGGCAGCGGGAGGGCCATGAATGAGCAGTTCTTC. The whole variable domain, filled in from reference TRBV28 and TRBJ2-1, reads DVKVTQSSRYLVKRTGEKVFLECVQDMDHENMFWYRQDPGLGLRLIYFSYDVKMKEKGDIPEGYSVSREKKERFSLILESASTNQTSMYLCASSSPGSGRAMNEQFFGPGTRLTVL.